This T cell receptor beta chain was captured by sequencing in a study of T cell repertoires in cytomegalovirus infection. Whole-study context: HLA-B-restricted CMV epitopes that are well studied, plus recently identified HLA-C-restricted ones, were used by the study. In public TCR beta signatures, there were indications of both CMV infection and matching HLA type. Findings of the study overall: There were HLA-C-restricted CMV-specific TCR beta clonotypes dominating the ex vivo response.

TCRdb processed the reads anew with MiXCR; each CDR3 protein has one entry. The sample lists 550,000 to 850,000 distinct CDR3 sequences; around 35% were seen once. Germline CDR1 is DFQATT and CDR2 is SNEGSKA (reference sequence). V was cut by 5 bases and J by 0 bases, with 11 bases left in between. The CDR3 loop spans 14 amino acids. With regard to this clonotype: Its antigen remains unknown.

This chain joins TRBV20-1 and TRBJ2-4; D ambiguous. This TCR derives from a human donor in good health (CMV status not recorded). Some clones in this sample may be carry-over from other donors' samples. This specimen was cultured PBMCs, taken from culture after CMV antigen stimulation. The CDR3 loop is CSAQARLAKNIQYF. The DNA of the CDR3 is TGCAGTGCTCAGGCTCGGCTAGCCAAAAACATTCAGTACTTC.